The 19 T cell receptor beta chains reported below all come from one sample, sequenced in a study of cytomegalovirus exposure and HLA in healthy donors. It was with 60 Vbeta and 13 Jbeta primers that the PCR ran. Profiling relied on immunoSEQ multiplex PCR, and the TCRdb table lists in-frame clones only, not all of them. The sample lists fewer than 150,000 clones; about three quarters were seen once. Specimen: PBMCs. Receptor source: a woman aged 25 to 39 in good health and CMV-seronegative.

The rearrangement links TRBV11-2 to TRBJ2-7; 12 bases are shared with TRBD2. The CDR3 has 15 residues. Trimming removed 0 bases from V and 7 bases from J; junction bases left unmatched: 4. Per germline, CDR1 SGHAT and CDR2 FQNNGV. The CDR3 bases are TGTGCCAGCAGCTTAGAGACTAGCGGGAGATTTGAGCAGTACTTC. Its protein is CASSLETSGRFEQYF.

The rearrangement uses TRBV7-9 and TRBJ1-5, with D possibly matching TRBD1 (5 bases). The CDR3 loop spans 14 amino acids. V was cut by 8 bases and J by 6 bases, with 17 bases left in between. Germline loops: CDR1 SEHNR, CDR2 FQNEAQ (reference sequence). CDR3 nucleotide sequence: TGTGCCAGCGGCCCGGGGGGAGTGGGTCAGCCCCAGCATTTT. Its protein is CASGPGGVGQPQHF. Looking up the rest from reference TRBV7-9 and TRBJ1-5 gives the full variable domain: DTGVSQNPRHKITKRGQNVTFRCDPISEHNRLYWYRQTLGQGPEFLTYFQNEAQLEKSRLLSDRFSAERPKGSFSTLEIQRTEQGDSAMYLCASGPGGVGQPQHFGDGTRLSIL.

V and J are TRBV6-5 and TRBJ2-5; 9 nucleotides align to TRBD2. CDR3 length: 15 residues. The germline gives CDR1 MNHEY, CDR2 SVGAGI. The trim removed 2 bases at V and 7 bases at J, leaving 8 bases unmatched. The CDR3 reads CASSYRGAGGGTQYF. The CDR3 coding sequence is TGTGCCAGCAGTTACCGGGGGGCGGGAGGGGGGACCCAGTACTTC.

This clone is a singleton in its sample. The chain recombines TRBV7-6 with TRBJ2-4; tentatively, D is TRBD2 (6 bases). This CDR3 comprises 16 residues. Trimming removed 5 bases at V and 0 bases at J, with 14 bases between. Germline V gives CDR1 SGHVS, CDR2 FNYEAQ. The CDR3 reads CASSPAGGLAKNIQYF. The CDR3 nucleotides are TGTGCCAGCAGCCCAGCCGGGGGACTAGCCAAAAACATTCAGTACTTC.

The J gene is TRBJ2-7, the V gene TRBV18; a possible D gene is TRBD1 (5 bases). CDR1 KGHSH and CDR2 LQKENI come from the germline V gene. The length of the CDR3 is 13 residues. The V end lost 4 bases, the J end lost 3 bases, and 10 bases lay between the germline ends. In DNA form, the CDR3 reads TGTGCCAGCTCACAAACAGGTTACTACGAGCAGTACGTC. The encoded protein is CASSQTGYYEQYV.

V usage is TRBV11-2 and J usage is TRBJ2-3, with a tentative D call TRBD1 (6 bases). The CDR3 loop spans 14 amino acids. V was shortened by 4 bases and J by 2 bases, with 10 bases between the two germline ends. Germline lookup yields CDR1 SGHAT and CDR2 FQNNGV. Written as DNA, the CDR3 is TGTGCCAGCAGCTCCGGACAGCACACAGATACGCAGTATTTT. It is translated as CASSSGQHTDTQYF.

The rearrangement uses TRBV5-1 and TRBJ1-6; no clear D gene. The V end lost 0 bases, the J end lost 5 bases, and 3 bases lay between the germline ends. Germline V gene sequence: CDR1 SGHRS, CDR2 YFSETQ. This CDR3 has 13 residues. CDR3 bases: TGCGCCAGCAGCTTGGGAGATAATTCACCCCTCCACTTT. Protein sequence: CASSLGDNSPLHF.

This clone was detected only once. This chain uses TRBV5-6 with TRBJ1-3; unclear D gene. The germline V gene encodes CDR1 SGHDT and CDR2 YYEEEE. This CDR3 spans 16 amino acids. V lost 4 bases and J 0 bases, leaving 14 bases between the germline ends. This CDR3 reads CASSSRHVGSGNTIYF. The CDR3 nucleotides read TGTGCCAGCAGCAGCCGACACGTCGGCTCTGGAAACACCATATATTTT.

The chain recombines TRBV7-9 with TRBJ2-3, with 9 bases matching TRBD2. This CDR3 spans 15 amino acids. Germline assignment: CDR1 SEHNR and CDR2 FQNEAQ (reference sequence). The J segment lost 2 bases and the V segment lost 3 bases, leaving 3 bases of the junction unmatched. In DNA, the CDR3 is TGTGCCAGCAGCTTTAGCGGGAGCCCCACAGATACGCAGTATTTT. Protein: CASSFSGSPTDTQYF.

This clone was seen a handful of times. The V gene is TRBV7-9, the J gene TRBJ1-1; 11 positions match TRBD1. Looked up from germline, CDR1 is SEHNR and CDR2 is FQNEAQ (reference sequence). CDR3 length: 16 amino acids. V dropped 1 base and J dropped 6; count of bases not matched to a gene: 7. This CDR3 reads CASSLGWTGGDAEAFF. CDR3 DNA sequence: TGTGCCAGCAGCTTAGGTTGGACAGGGGGCGACGCTGAAGCTTTCTTT.

This rearrangement joins TRBV4-2 to TRBJ2-4; possibly TRBD1 for D (8 bases). The germline V and J ends were trimmed by 1 base and 8 bases, with 12 bases remaining between them. Germline assignment: CDR1 LGHNA and CDR2 YNFKEQ. There are 14 residues in the CDR3. This chain's CDR3 is CASSQVQGGDIQYF. For the CDR3, the DNA is TGTGCCAGCAGCCAAGTACAGGGGGGGGACATTCAGTACTTC.

This CDR3 is CASSLGLAGGNNEQFF. DNA for the CDR3: TGTGCCAGCAGCTTAGGACTAGCGGGGGGGAACAATGAGCAGTTCTTC. The chain has TRBV7-6 and TRBJ2-1; the match to TRBD2 covers 14 bases. The CDR3 is made up of 16 amino acids. From germline, CDR1 is SGHVS and CDR2 FNYEAQ. After removal of 1 base from V and 5 bases from J, the junction contained 1 base not matched to a gene. Combining the CDR3 with reference TRBV7-6 and TRBJ2-1 gives the whole variable domain GAGVSQSPRYKVTKRGQDVALRCDPISGHVSLYWYRQALGQGPEFLTYFNYEAQQDKSGLPNDRFSAERPEGSISTLTIQRTEQRDSAMYRCASSLGLAGGNNEQFFGPGTRLTVL.

The chain employs TRBV28 and TRBJ1-2; 8 bases fit TRBD1. The CDR3 consists of 15 residues. Unmatched junction bases numbered 7, after V lost 2 bases and J lost 5 bases. Germline CDR1 MDHEN, CDR2 SYDVKM. This chain's CDR3 is CASSLGQGDLYGYTF. The CDR3 DNA reads TGTGCCAGCAGTTTAGGACAGGGCGACCTTTATGGCTACACCTTC.

The chain recombines TRBV19 with TRBJ1-3, with D uncertain. The CDR3 runs to 15 residues. V was pared by 4 bases and J by 0 bases, with 10 bases between. Germline CDR1 is LNHDA and CDR2 is SQIVND (reference sequence). The CDR3 region is CASSNGAISGNTIYF. The CDR3 DNA reads TGTGCCAGTAGTAACGGAGCAATCTCTGGAAACACCATATATTTT.

Comments on this clone: An end of the junction does not agree with germline; a read error may underlie this. This rearrangement joins TRBV7-8 to TRBJ1-2; D uncertain. The CDR3 contains 15 residues. CDR1 is SGHVS and CDR2 is FQNEAQ in the germline V gene. CDR3 protein: CASSLDGLWENGHTF. CDR3 nucleotide sequence: TGTGCCAGCAGCTTAGATGGTTTATGGGAGAATGGCCACACCTTC. Together with reference TRBV7-8 and TRBJ1-2, the CDR3 gives the full variable domain: GAGVSQSPRYKVAKRGQDVALRCDPISGHVSLFWYQQALGQGPEFLTYFQNEAQLDKSGLPSDRFFAERPEGSVSTLKIQRTQQEDSAVYLCASSLDGLWENGHTFGSGTRLTVV.

This rearrangement joins TRBV6-4 to TRBJ2-2; D remains unclear. Germline CDR1 reads MRHNA; CDR2 reads SNTAGT. The CDR3 length is 14 residues. V was trimmed by 2 bases and J by 1 base, leaving 5 bases between them. In DNA form, the CDR3 reads TGTGCCAGCAGTGACCAGTGGAACACCGGGGAGCTGTTTTTT. Translation gives CASSDQWNTGELFF.

V usage is TRBV7-8 and J usage is TRBJ2-2, with a tentative D call TRBD2 (5 bases). This CDR3 region has 15 residues. V gave up 5 bases and J gave up 4 bases, with 14 bases separating them. Germline V lookup: CDR1 SGHVS, CDR2 FQNEAQ. CDR3 DNA: TGTGCCAGCAGCCCAGAGGAGGAGGCCACCGGGGAGCTGTTTTTT. This codes for CASSPEEEATGELFF.

The chain carries TRBV6-4 and TRBJ2-5; 8 bases align to TRBD2. There are 15 residues in the CDR3. The junction had 10 bases not matched to a gene; V was cut back by 6 bases and J by 4 bases. Germline values: CDR1 MRHNA, CDR2 SNTAGT. CDR3 coding DNA: TGTGCCAGCAGGGGGAGGCGGGGGGAGGGAGAGACCCAGTACTTC. It encodes CASRGRRGEGETQYF.

This clone was counted between two and nine times. The DNA of the CDR3 is TGTGCCAGCAGCCCCTTTGGGCGGGGGGCTACAGATACGCAGTATTTT. Amino acid sequence: CASSPFGRGATDTQYF. The chain recombines TRBV7-3 with TRBJ2-3; TRBD2 matches at 8 bases. The CDR3 is 16 residues long. Looked up from germline, CDR1 is SGHTA and CDR2 is FQGTGA. V lost 5 bases, J lost 3 bases, and 10 bases stayed unmatched.